A single sample gave rise to the 27 T cell receptor beta chains below, sequenced in a study of shared T cell receptors in the human thymus. Clones were sequenced by immunoSEQ multiplex PCR, and TCRdb holds only the in-frame ones, with some missing. This table has roughly 68,000 clones, nearly 95% appearing once. The source material was thymocytes. The receptors were sampled from a human donor.

This chain connects TRBV19 to TRBJ2-1, with unresolved D. V lost 3 bases, J lost 5 bases, and 8 bases lay in between. This CDR3 has 13 amino acids. Germline V gives CDR1 LNHDA, CDR2 SQIVND (reference sequence). The CDR3 nucleotides read TGTGCCAGTAGTATGGGTGTTCACAATGAGCAGTTCTTC. Its translation: CASSMGVHNEQFF.

The chain has TRBV6-5 and TRBJ1-2, with no clear D. V dropped 9 bases and J dropped 4 bases, with 15 bases sitting between them. From germline, CDR1 is MNHEY and CDR2 SVGAGI. The CDR3 loop spans 13 amino acids. CDR3 coding DNA: TGTGCCAGTCGAACCAGTAGCGGCTATGGCTACACCTTC. Protein product: CASRTSSGYGYTF.

The chain recombines TRBV13 with TRBJ2-3; TRBD1 matches 8 bases. Germline loops: CDR1 PRHDT, CDR2 FYEKMQ (reference sequence). With V trimmed by 6 bases and J by 2 bases, 16 bases remained unmatched. The CDR3 has 18 amino acids. The CDR3 region is CASSAEPPDRGNTDTQYF. The CDR3 DNA is TGTGCCAGCAGTGCAGAGCCCCCTGACAGGGGAAACACAGATACGCAGTATTTT.

The rearrangement uses TRBV9 and TRBJ1-1, with a possible D match to TRBD1 (6 bases). Trimming took 4 bases from V and 0 from J, leaving 16 bases between them. The CDR3 contains 16 residues. The germline V gene encodes CDR1 SGDLS and CDR2 YYNGEE. CDR3 loop: CASSPRGGVMNTEAFF. The CDR3 bases are TGTGCCAGCAGCCCTAGAGGGGGGGTAATGAACACTGAAGCTTTCTTT.

The V gene is TRBV6-1, the J gene TRBJ2-3, with a tentative D call TRBD1 (6 bases). Trimming stripped 8 bases from V and 5 bases from J, with 14 bases between. The germline V gene has CDR1 MNHNS and CDR2 SASEGT. The CDR3 loop spans 13 amino acids. CDR3 bases: TGTGCCAGCGGGTCGCAGGGGCAAGATACGCAGTATTTT. Its protein is CASGSQGQDTQYF.

This clone appeared once. This chain uses TRBV7-3 with TRBJ2-1, with no clear D. V gave up 3 bases and J gave up 6 bases, with 12 bases separating them. Germline CDR1 SGHTA, CDR2 FQGTGA. CDR3 length: 14 amino acids. The CDR3 sequence: CASSLDPSGNEQFF. The CDR3 DNA is TGTGCCAGCAGCTTGGACCCTTCGGGCAATGAGCAGTTCTTC.

This chain's CDR3 is CASSERPRDRLETQYF. CDR3 in DNA: TGCGCCAGCAGTGAACGGCCCCGGGACAGGCTGGAGACCCAGTACTTC. V and J are TRBV10-2 and TRBJ2-5; 8 bases fit TRBD1. CDR3 length: 16 residues. Germline lookup yields CDR1 WSHSY and CDR2 SAAADI. With 3 bases clipped from V and 5 bases from J, the junction kept 11 bases outside the gene matches.

The J gene is TRBJ1-2, the V gene TRBV28, with a weak D call TRBD1 (5 bases). Germline V CDR1 and CDR2: MDHEN, SYDVKM. The CDR3 has 13 residues. The germline V and J ends were trimmed by 6 bases and 4 bases, with 12 bases remaining between them. The CDR3 reads CASSSGLSYGYTF. CDR3 nucleotides: TGTGCCAGCAGCTCAGGGTTGAGCTATGGCTACACCTTC.

The chain has TRBV28 and TRBJ2-1; 7 positions agree with TRBD1. Germline values: CDR1 MDHEN, CDR2 SYDVKM. J gave up 2 bases and V 5 bases, and 9 bases lay outside the gene matches. The CDR3 is 16 residues long. The DNA of the CDR3 is TGTGCCAGCAGTGCCTCCGGGACAGTCCCCTACAATGAGCAGTTCTTC. Its translation is CASSASGTVPYNEQFF.

The rearrangement joins TRBV27 to TRBJ2-1; TRBD1 aligns across 11 bases. Losses at the gene ends were 10 bases for V and 6 bases for J; bases not matched to a gene: 11. The CDR3 covers 15 residues. The germline gives CDR1 MNHEY, CDR2 SMNVEV (reference sequence). The CDR3 DNA is TGTGCCACCAAACCCGGGACAGGGGGTAGCAATGAGCAGTTCTTC. Its translation is CATKPGTGGSNEQFF.

V gene TRBV5-1 combines with J gene TRBJ2-3; no definite D call. The CDR3 sequence is 15 residues long. In germline, CDR1 is SGHRS, CDR2 YFSETQ. Trimming pared 2 bases from V and 2 bases from J, leaving 12 bases between. DNA for the CDR3: TGCGCCAGCAGCTTAGTGATCCTCCCCACAGATACGCAGTATTTT. The encoded protein is CASSLVILPTDTQYF. The whole variable domain, remainder taken from reference TRBV5-1 and TRBJ2-3, is KAGVTQTPRYLIKTRGQQVTLSCSPISGHRSVSWYQQTPGQGLQFLFEYFSETQRNKGNFPGRFSGRQFSNSRSEMNVSTLELGDSALYLCASSLVILPTDTQYFGPGTRLTVL.

This sequence joins TRBV14 and TRBJ2-2; the D gene is possibly TRBD2 (5 bases). V lost 4 bases, J lost 8 bases, and 11 bases lay in between. The CDR3 extends over 13 amino acids. Germline CDR1 is SGHDN and CDR2 is FVKESK. The CDR3 here is CASSRIRGGELFF. The CDR3 DNA sequence: TGTGCCAGCAGCCGCATTAGAGGGGGGGAGCTGTTTTTT.

The gene calls are TRBV7-8 and TRBJ2-4, with D unresolved. The CDR3 is 10 residues long. The V end was cut by 5 bases, the J end by 8 bases, with 4 bases between. Germline V gives CDR1 SGHVS, CDR2 FQNEAQ. The CDR3 is CASSGDIQYF. In nucleotides, the CDR3 is TGTGCCAGCAGCGGGGACATTCAGTACTTC.

The chain has TRBV7-9 and TRBJ2-6; D is perhaps TRBD1 (6 bases). The ends were cut back, 2 bases at V and 0 bases at J, with 11 bases in the middle. CDR3 length: 17 amino acids. Germline CDR1 is SEHNR and CDR2 is FQNEAQ (reference sequence). The CDR3 nucleotides are TGTGCCAGCAGCTTAAGGCAGGGGTACTCTGGGGCCAACGTCCTGACTTTC. Its protein is CASSLRQGYSGANVLTF.

V is TRBV29-1 and J is TRBJ2-7; no firm D call. Germline loops: CDR1 SQVTM, CDR2 ANQGSEA. V lost 2 bases and J 1 base, leaving 15 bases between the germline ends. CDR3 length: 15 residues. DNA of the CDR3: TGCAGCGTTGAATACGGGTCCAGAGATTCCTACGAGCAGTACTTC. Translated, it gives CSVEYGSRDSYEQYF.

V is TRBV11-2 and J is TRBJ1-3; no clear D gene. Germline loops: CDR1 SGHAT, CDR2 FQNNGV. Trimming pared 1 base from V and 4 bases from J, leaving 17 bases between. There are 17 residues in the CDR3. The CDR3 region has the DNA TGTGCCAGCAGCTTAGCGCCCTTCTTTCCAGCAGGAAACACCATATATTTT. It translates to CASSLAPFFPAGNTIYF.

This clone was recorded only once. V and J are TRBV7-3 and TRBJ2-1, with D unclear. Germline V gene lookup returns CDR1 SGHTA and CDR2 FQGTGA. CDR3 length equals 12 residues. The V end was cut by 4 bases, the J end by 7 bases, with 8 bases between. CDR3 nucleotide sequence: TGTGCCAGCAGCTCGGGCCGGAATGAGCAGTTCTTC. Encoded protein: CASSSGRNEQFF.

V gene TRBV27 combines with J gene TRBJ2-4, with TRBD1 as a possible D gene (6 bases). The CDR3 sequence is 11 residues long. Per germline, CDR1 MNHEY and CDR2 SMNVEV (reference sequence). V dropped 7 bases and J dropped 9 bases, with 10 bases sitting between them. CDR3 bases: TGTGCCAGCACCGAGGGGGTCATTCAGTACTTC. Its translation is CASTEGVIQYF.

The V and J genes are TRBV7-3 and TRBJ2-5, with 8 bases lining up with TRBD1. V dropped 5 bases and J dropped 7; count of bases not matched to a gene: 6. The CDR3 is 13 residues long. Germline values: CDR1 SGHTA, CDR2 FQGTGA. CDR3 region: CASSRDRGGTQYF. As DNA, the CDR3 is TGTGCCAGCAGCCGAGACAGGGGAGGGACCCAGTACTTC.

The chain recombines TRBV7-2 with TRBJ1-2; 7 positions agree with TRBD1. J was trimmed by 6 bases and V by 7 bases; bases with no gene match: 11. The CDR3 consists of 14 residues. The germline gives CDR1 SGHTA, CDR2 FQGNSA. CDR3 sequence: CASTQDRDNDGYTF. The CDR3 DNA is TGTGCCAGCACCCAAGACAGGGATAATGATGGCTACACCTTC.

This sequence joins TRBV9 and TRBJ1-6; TRBD1 agrees at 8 bases. Germline-derived CDR1 and CDR2 are SGDLS and YYNGEE. CDR3 size: 19 residues. V lost 0 bases to trimming and J lost 9 bases; unmatched junction nucleotides: 17. CDR3 loop: CASSVGGGDRGPSSSPLHF. CDR3 DNA: TGTGCCAGCAGCGTAGGTGGGGGAGACAGGGGTCCATCGAGTTCACCCCTCCACTTT.

The chain carries TRBV30 and TRBJ2-7; D tentatively reads TRBD1 or TRBD2 (6 bases each). V dropped 2 bases and J dropped 3 bases, with 17 bases sitting between them. The germline gives CDR1 GTSNPN, CDR2 SVGIG (reference sequence). This CDR3 comprises 15 residues. CDR3 sequence reads: CAWSPLGGRGYEQYF. The CDR3 DNA sequence: TGTGCCTGGAGTCCCCTTGGGGGGCGAGGCTACGAGCAGTACTTC. Combining the CDR3 with reference TRBV30 and TRBJ2-7 gives the whole variable domain SQTIHQWPATLVQPVGSPLSLECTVEGTSNPNLYWYRQAAGRGLQLLFYSVGIGQISSEVPQNLSASRPQDRQFILSSKKLLLSDSGFYLCAWSPLGGRGYEQYFGPGTRLTVT.

J is TRBJ2-7 and V is TRBV6-5; no reliable D call. The ends were cut back, 5 bases at V and 9 bases at J, with 14 bases in the middle. The CDR3 has 12 residues. Germline V gene sequence: CDR1 MNHEY, CDR2 SVGAGI. CDR3 protein: CASSRWDRVQYF. In DNA form, the CDR3 reads TGTGCCAGCAGTCGGTGGGATCGCGTGCAGTACTTC.

The chain uses TRBV9 and TRBJ2-1; possibly TRBD1 for D (5 bases). Trimming pared 0 bases from V and 0 bases from J, leaving 22 bases between. Germline assignment: CDR1 SGDLS and CDR2 YYNGEE. The CDR3 extends over 20 amino acids. This chain's CDR3 is CASSVAFQGPGRSSYNEQFF. The CDR3 nucleotides read TGTGCCAGCAGCGTAGCATTCCAGGGTCCGGGCAGGAGCTCCTACAATGAGCAGTTCTTC.

V gene TRBV4-3 combines with J gene TRBJ2-3; TRBD2 is a possible D gene (5 bases). The CDR3 loop spans 17 amino acids. Germline V gene lookup returns CDR1 LGHNA and CDR2 YSLEER. V was clipped by 0 bases and J by 0 bases, with 13 bases between them. DNA of the CDR3: TGCGCCAGCAGCCAAGATTTACTAGTCCCTAGCACAGATACGCAGTATTTT. Translating it yields CASSQDLLVPSTDTQYF.

This clone appeared a single time. The V and J genes are TRBV29-1 and TRBJ2-5, with 9 bases matching TRBD2. From germline, CDR1 is SQVTM and CDR2 ANQGSEA. This CDR3 contains 15 residues. The junction had 5 bases not matched to a gene; V was cut back by 0 bases and J by 3 bases. CDR3 amino acids: CSVEDSSGVKETQYF. As DNA, the CDR3 is TGCAGCGTTGAAGATTCTAGCGGGGTAAAAGAGACCCAGTACTTC.

The rearrangement joins TRBV5-1 to TRBJ2-5; possibly TRBD2 for D (5 bases). V was trimmed by 0 bases and J by 5 bases, leaving 17 bases between them. The germline V gene has CDR1 SGHRS and CDR2 YFSETQ. This CDR3 contains 16 residues. The CDR3 DNA follows: TGCGCCAGCAGCTTGGCCCATCGGACTTCAAGGGAGACCCAGTACTTC. Its translation is CASSLAHRTSRETQYF.